This entry lists 26 T cell receptor beta chains sequenced from one sample in a study of control samples from healthy donors and cancer patients. The method was immunoSEQ multiplex PCR; TCRdb's version includes in-frame clones alone and lacks a portion of them. The sample holds under 150,000 clones, about nine tenths seen once. Sequenced input: blood. These receptors were taken from a man younger than 40 in good health.

The chain has TRBV27 and TRBJ2-1; 8 positions match TRBD2. Trimming at V came to 8 bases and at J to 5 bases, leaving 8 bases not matched to a gene. Germline V CDR1 and CDR2: MNHEY, SMNVEV (reference sequence). The CDR3 extends over 14 amino acids. In DNA form, the CDR3 reads TGTGCCAGCTGCCGGGCTAGCGGGCACAATGAGCAGTTCTTC. It translates to CASCRASGHNEQFF.

This sequence joins TRBV10-3 and TRBJ2-5; 11 bases fit TRBD1. This CDR3 is built from 13 residues. CDR1 and CDR2 from the germline V gene are ENHRY and SYGVKD. The J segment lost 5 bases and the V segment lost 4 bases, leaving 0 bases of the junction unmatched. CDR3 coding DNA: TGTGCCATCAGTGGGACAGGGGGCGAGACCCAGTACTTC. Its protein product is CAISGTGGETQYF.

A word on this clone: At the DNA level, this CDR3 is encoded by other sequences in the same sample as well. The chain employs TRBV5-1 and TRBJ1-3, with a weak D call TRBD1 (5 bases). This CDR3 has 15 amino acids. The germline V and J ends were trimmed by 1 base and 0 bases, with 8 bases remaining between them. The germline CDR1 and CDR2 sequences are SGHRS and YFSETQ. CDR3 bases: TGCGCCAGCAGCTTGTCAGGGAACTCTGGAAACACCATATATTTT. Residues: CASSLSGNSGNTIYF.

This clone was detected only once. The chain combines TRBV6-2 or TRBV6-3 with TRBJ2-7, with D uncertain. Germline assignment: CDR1 MNHEY and CDR2 SVGEGT. The CDR3 loop spans 11 amino acids. With 6 bases removed from V and 0 bases from J, the gap between germline ends came to 3 bases. The CDR3 coding sequence is TGTGCCAGCAGCGGCTCCTACGAGCAGTACTTC. Amino acid sequence: CASSGSYEQYF.

The chain uses TRBV12-3 or TRBV12-4 and TRBJ2-7; unclear D gene. This CDR3 contains 11 residues. Deletions cut 2 bases from V and 5 bases from J, with 4 bases between. As DNA, the CDR3 is TGTGCCAGCAGTTTATCGGACGAGCAGTACTTC. This translates into CASSLSDEQYF.

This rearrangement joins TRBV6-5 to TRBJ1-1, with TRBD1 matching over 8 bases. The germline CDR1 and CDR2 sequences are MNHEY and SVGAGI. V was pared by 4 bases and J by 1 base, with 2 bases of the junction left unmatched. This CDR3 has 14 residues. DNA of the CDR3: TGTGCCAGCAGTTCCGGGACAGGGAACACTGAAGCTTTCTTT. Its translation is CASSSGTGNTEAFF.

The chain carries TRBV5-5 and TRBJ1-6; TRBD1 matches 7 bases. The germline gives CDR1 SGHKS, CDR2 YYEKEE (reference sequence). CDR3 size: 14 residues. V lost 3 bases to trimming and J lost 9 bases; unmatched junction nucleotides: 6. CDR3 residues: CASSYTGDASPLHF. The DNA for the CDR3 is TGTGCCAGCAGCTACACAGGGGATGCTTCACCCCTCCACTTT.

This chain uses TRBV15 with TRBJ2-5; D unresolved. Germline loops: CDR1 LNHNV, CDR2 YYDKDF (reference sequence). V was pared by 0 bases and J by 2 bases, with 7 bases between. The CDR3 sequence is 14 residues long. CDR3 nucleotide sequence: TGTGCCACCAGCAGAGATCCCTCACAAGAGACCCAGTACTTC. Its translation is CATSRDPSQETQYF.

The chain carries TRBV9 and TRBJ2-1; D might be TRBD2 (5 bases). The germline CDR1 and CDR2 sequences are SGDLS and YYNGEE. The CDR3 runs to 17 residues. The V and J ends lost 0 bases and 0 bases respectively, with 13 bases between them. CDR3 loop: CASSVEMRTSSYNEQFF. In DNA, the CDR3 is TGTGCCAGCAGCGTAGAGATGCGAACTAGCTCCTACAATGAGCAGTTCTTC.

V is TRBV7-2 and J is TRBJ2-3, with D unresolved. V lost 3 bases to trimming and J lost 2 bases, with 6 bases between them. From germline, CDR1 is SGHTA and CDR2 FQGNSA. This CDR3 is built from 13 residues. CDR3 sequence reads: CASSFRPTDTQYF. CDR3 nucleotides: TGTGCCAGCAGCTTCCGCCCCACAGATACGCAGTATTTT.

V gene TRBV12-3 or TRBV12-4 combines with J gene TRBJ2-1; no clear D gene. Trimming stripped 3 bases from V and 9 bases from J, with 6 bases between. CDR3 length equals 11 residues. The CDR3 protein is CASSLIGEQFF. CDR3 DNA: TGTGCCAGCAGTTTGATCGGTGAGCAGTTCTTC.

V usage is TRBV4-3 and J usage is TRBJ2-7, with 7 positions matching TRBD1. The length of the CDR3 is 15 residues. Germline V gene lookup returns CDR1 LGHNA and CDR2 YSLEER. V shed 0 bases, J shed 6 bases, and the junction held 8 bases outside the gene matches. The DNA of the CDR3 is TGCGCCAGCAGCCAAGACCCCCCAGGGGGTCGCGAGCAGTACTTC. It specifies CASSQDPPGGREQYF.

The gene calls are TRBV27 and TRBJ2-5; D not resolved. CDR3 length: 13 residues. V lost 5 bases and J 0 bases, leaving 7 bases between the germline ends. Germline V gene sequence: CDR1 MNHEY, CDR2 SMNVEV (reference sequence). CDR3 loop: CASSIVYQETQYF. The CDR3 DNA follows: TGTGCCAGCAGTATCGTGTACCAAGAGACCCAGTACTTC.

This chain uses TRBV6-2 or TRBV6-3 with TRBJ2-2, with D perhaps matching TRBD2 (6 bases). The CDR3 contains 16 residues. The V end lost 6 bases, the J end lost 1 base, and 15 bases lay between the germline ends. The germline CDR1 and CDR2 sequences are MNHEY and SVGEGT. The CDR3 reads CASSPGREVNTGELFF. CDR3 coding DNA: TGTGCCAGCAGCCCCGGGAGAGAGGTGAACACCGGGGAGCTGTTTTTT.

This clone was detected a few times. The chain joins TRBV11-3 to TRBJ2-2; D ambiguous. The CDR3 covers 12 residues. Trimming took 3 bases from V and 5 from J, leaving 4 bases between them. Germline CDR1 SGHNT, CDR2 YENEEA. As DNA, the CDR3 is TGTGCCAGCAGCTTTACTACCGGGGAGCTGTTTTTT. Its protein product is CASSFTTGELFF.

The V and J genes are TRBV24-1 and TRBJ2-3; perhaps TRBD2 as D (6 bases). The CDR3 is 15 amino acids. Looked up from germline, CDR1 is KGHDR and CDR2 is SFDVKD. V shed 3 bases and J shed 2 bases, with 11 bases lying between them. CDR3 sequence reads: CATSDRDSPTDTQYF. The CDR3 DNA is TGTGCCACCAGTGATCGGGACTCGCCCACAGATACGCAGTATTTT.

The chain employs TRBV18 and TRBJ2-3; 7 nucleotides line up with TRBD1. Trimming took 6 bases from V and 2 from J; bases not matched to a gene: 5. Per the germline V gene, CDR1 is KGHSH and CDR2 is LQKENI. The CDR3 runs 14 residues. The CDR3 region has the DNA TGTGCCAGCTCCCGGGGACAGTACACAGATACGCAGTATTTT. This sequence encodes CASSRGQYTDTQYF.

The chain employs TRBV9 and TRBJ1-2, with 7 positions matching TRBD1. This CDR3 has 15 amino acids. Trimming at V came to 4 bases and at J to 7 bases, leaving 13 bases not matched to a gene. Germline V gives CDR1 SGDLS, CDR2 YYNGEE. The CDR3 DNA reads as TGTGCCAGCAGCTCCCAGACAGGGTTGGCTTCTGGCTACACCTTC. This gives the protein CASSSQTGLASGYTF.

Concerning this clone itself: The same CDR3 is also encoded by other DNA sequences in this sample. V usage is TRBV24-1 and J usage is TRBJ2-3, with TRBD1 matching over 10 bases. Trimming took 4 bases from V and 3 from J; bases not matched to a gene: 3. This CDR3 comprises 15 residues. Germline loops: CDR1 KGHDR, CDR2 SFDVKD. The CDR3 is CATSDPGQGTDTQYF. The CDR3, as DNA: TGTGCCACCAGTGACCCGGGACAGGGGACAGATACGCAGTATTTT.

The V call is TRBV24-1, the J call TRBJ2-3; the D gene could be TRBD1 or TRBD2 (5 bases each). Germline V gene sequence: CDR1 KGHDR, CDR2 SFDVKD. V was shortened by 7 bases and J by 2 bases, with 12 bases between the two germline ends. The CDR3 is made up of 14 amino acids. The CDR3 region has the DNA TGTGCCACCAGCGGGGCCCGGGCCACAGATACGCAGTATTTT. Translated, it gives CATSGARATDTQYF.

Regarding this clone: Other DNA sequences in this sample translate to the same CDR3. This chain links TRBV7-3 with TRBJ2-2; D is unclear. Germline CDR1 reads SGHTA; CDR2 reads FQGTGA. V was trimmed by 1 base and J by 6 bases, leaving 3 bases between them. There are 12 residues in the CDR3. CDR3 DNA sequence: TGTGCCAGCAGCTTAATACCCGGGGAGCTGTTTTTT. It yields the protein CASSLIPGELFF.

The rearrangement uses TRBV3-1 (or the pseudogene TRBV3-2) and TRBJ1-4; D is ambiguous. Between the trimmed V and J ends, which lost 0 bases and 7 bases, there was a span of 12 bases. Looked up from germline, CDR1 is LGHDT and CDR2 is YNNKEL (reference sequence). This CDR3 has 15 residues. This chain's CDR3 is CASSQDFPATEKLFF. DNA for the CDR3: TGTGCCAGCAGCCAAGATTTCCCGGCTACTGAAAAACTGTTTTTT.

This chain joins TRBV18 and TRBJ2-7; D may match TRBD1 or TRBD2 (5 bases each). CDR3 length: 13 residues. V lost 4 bases, J lost 3 bases, and 10 bases lay in between. The germline V gene has CDR1 KGHSH and CDR2 LQKENI. CDR3 loop: CASSRDPSYEQYF. The CDR3 region has the DNA TGTGCCAGCTCACGGGACCCCAGCTACGAGCAGTACTTC.

The chain carries TRBV2 and TRBJ1-5, with unresolved D. This CDR3 is 14 amino acids long. The V end lost 7 bases, the J end lost 0 bases, and 10 bases lay between the germline ends. Germline V lookup: CDR1 SNHLY, CDR2 FYNNEI. This CDR3 is CASIAPNSNQPQHF. In DNA form, the CDR3 reads TGTGCCAGCATTGCGCCAAATAGCAATCAGCCCCAGCATTTT.

This rearrangement joins TRBV6-2 or TRBV6-3 to TRBJ2-7; no clear D. The CDR3 is made up of 17 amino acids. Germline V gene sequence: CDR1 MNHEY, CDR2 SVGEGT. V was cut by 2 bases and J by 2 bases, with 19 bases left in between. CDR3: CASSYTSLRTPTYEQYF. CDR3 DNA: TGTGCCAGCAGTTACACCTCCCTGAGGACGCCTACCTACGAGCAGTACTTC.

The chain carries TRBV7-9 and TRBJ2-2; D gene ambiguous. In germline, CDR1 is SEHNR, CDR2 FQNEAQ (reference sequence). CDR3 length equals 14 residues. The germline V and J ends were trimmed by 1 base and 6 bases, with 9 bases remaining between them. This chain's CDR3 is CASSLGGSAGELFF. In DNA form, the CDR3 reads TGTGCCAGCAGCTTAGGGGGTAGTGCCGGGGAGCTGTTTTTT.